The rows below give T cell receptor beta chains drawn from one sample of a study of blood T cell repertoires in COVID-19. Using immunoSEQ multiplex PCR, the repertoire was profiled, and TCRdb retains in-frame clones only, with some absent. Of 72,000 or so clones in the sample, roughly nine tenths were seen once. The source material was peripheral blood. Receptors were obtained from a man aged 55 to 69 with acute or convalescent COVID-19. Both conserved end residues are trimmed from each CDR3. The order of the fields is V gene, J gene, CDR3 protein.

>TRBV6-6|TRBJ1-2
ASSYGQATPYGYT
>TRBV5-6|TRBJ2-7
ASIFSGGNYEQY
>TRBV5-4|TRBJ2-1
ASGPRAYNEQF
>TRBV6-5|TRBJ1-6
ASNVRDRGPAPLH
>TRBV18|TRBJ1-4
ASSPLGQDYEKLF
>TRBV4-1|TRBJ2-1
ASSQGSGGTNEQF
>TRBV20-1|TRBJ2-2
SASRGASGRDTGELF
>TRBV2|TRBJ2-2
ASSAKNQGTGELF
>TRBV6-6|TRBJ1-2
ASSKTTGSGYT
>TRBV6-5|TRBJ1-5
ASSYRRSDNQPQH
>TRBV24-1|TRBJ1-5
ATSDPTGGGGQPQH
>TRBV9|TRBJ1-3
ASSVEGGAGNTIY
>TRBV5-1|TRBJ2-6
ASSFIQSSGANVLT
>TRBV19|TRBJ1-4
ASTQPGRGLEKLF
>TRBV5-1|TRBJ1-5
ASSLGDNNQPQH